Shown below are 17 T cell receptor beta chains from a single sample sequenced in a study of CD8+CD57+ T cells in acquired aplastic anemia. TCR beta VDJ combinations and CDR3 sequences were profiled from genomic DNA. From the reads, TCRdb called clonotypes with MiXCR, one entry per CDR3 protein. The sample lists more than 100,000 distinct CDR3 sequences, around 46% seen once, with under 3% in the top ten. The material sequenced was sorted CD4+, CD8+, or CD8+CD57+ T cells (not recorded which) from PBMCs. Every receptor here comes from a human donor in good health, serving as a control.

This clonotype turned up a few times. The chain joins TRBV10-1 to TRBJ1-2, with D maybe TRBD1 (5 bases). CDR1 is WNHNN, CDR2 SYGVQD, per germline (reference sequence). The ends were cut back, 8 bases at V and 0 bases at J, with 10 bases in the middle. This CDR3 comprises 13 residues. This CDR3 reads CASWGKANYGYTF. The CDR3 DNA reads TGCGCCAGCTGGGGGAAGGCTAACTATGGCTACACCTTC.

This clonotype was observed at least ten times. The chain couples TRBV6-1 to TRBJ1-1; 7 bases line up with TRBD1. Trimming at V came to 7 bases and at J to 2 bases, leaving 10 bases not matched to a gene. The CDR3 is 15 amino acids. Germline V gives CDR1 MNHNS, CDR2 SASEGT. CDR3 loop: CASNHITGANTEAFF. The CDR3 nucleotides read TGTGCCAGCAACCACATCACAGGGGCCAACACTGAAGCTTTCTTT.

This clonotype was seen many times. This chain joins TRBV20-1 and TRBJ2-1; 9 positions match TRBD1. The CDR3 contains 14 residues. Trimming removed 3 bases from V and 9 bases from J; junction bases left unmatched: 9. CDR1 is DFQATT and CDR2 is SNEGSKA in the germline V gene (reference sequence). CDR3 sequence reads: CSARPQQGAGEQFF. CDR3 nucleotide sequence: TGCAGTGCTAGGCCCCAACAGGGGGCGGGTGAGCAGTTCTTC.

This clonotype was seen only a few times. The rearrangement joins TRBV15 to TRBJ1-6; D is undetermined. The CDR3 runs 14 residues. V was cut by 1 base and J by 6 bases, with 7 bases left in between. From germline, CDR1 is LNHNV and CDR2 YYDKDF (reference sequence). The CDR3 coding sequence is TGTGCCACCAGCAGAGCCGGGAGTAATTCACCCCTCCACTTT. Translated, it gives CATSRAGSNSPLHF.

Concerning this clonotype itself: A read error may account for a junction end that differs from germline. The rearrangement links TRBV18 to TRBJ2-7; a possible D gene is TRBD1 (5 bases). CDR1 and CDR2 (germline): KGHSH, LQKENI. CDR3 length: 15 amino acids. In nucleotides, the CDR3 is TGTGCCAGCTCACCATCATCAGGGAAAATCTACGAGCAGCACTTC. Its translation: CASSPSSGKIYEQHF.

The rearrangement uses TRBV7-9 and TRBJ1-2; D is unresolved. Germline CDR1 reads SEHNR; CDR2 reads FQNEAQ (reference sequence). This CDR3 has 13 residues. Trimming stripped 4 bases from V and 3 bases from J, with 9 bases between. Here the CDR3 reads CASSSRGDYGYTF. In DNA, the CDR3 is TGTGCCAGCAGCTCTCGCGGCGACTATGGCTACACCTTC.

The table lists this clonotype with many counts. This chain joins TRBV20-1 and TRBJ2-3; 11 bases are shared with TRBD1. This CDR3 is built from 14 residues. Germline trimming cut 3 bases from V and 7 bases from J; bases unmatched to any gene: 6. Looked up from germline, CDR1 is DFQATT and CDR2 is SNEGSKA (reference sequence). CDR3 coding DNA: TGCAGTGCTAGGCCGGGACAGGGGGTGTATACGCAGTATTTT. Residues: CSARPGQGVYTQYF.

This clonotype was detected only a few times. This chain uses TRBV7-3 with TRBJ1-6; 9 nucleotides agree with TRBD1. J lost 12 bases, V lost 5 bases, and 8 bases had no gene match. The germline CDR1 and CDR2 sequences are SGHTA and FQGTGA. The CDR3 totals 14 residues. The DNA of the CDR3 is TGTGCCAGCAGCCCACCGGGACAGGGAAGACCCCTCCACTTT. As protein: CASSPPGQGRPLHF.

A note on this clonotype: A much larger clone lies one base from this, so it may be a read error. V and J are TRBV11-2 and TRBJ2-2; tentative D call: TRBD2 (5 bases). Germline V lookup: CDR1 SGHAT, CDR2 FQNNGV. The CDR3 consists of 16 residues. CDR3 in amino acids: CASSYVAGLVTGELSF. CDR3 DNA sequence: TGTGCCAGCAGCTACGTAGCCGGACTTGTTACCGGGGAGCTGTCTTTT.

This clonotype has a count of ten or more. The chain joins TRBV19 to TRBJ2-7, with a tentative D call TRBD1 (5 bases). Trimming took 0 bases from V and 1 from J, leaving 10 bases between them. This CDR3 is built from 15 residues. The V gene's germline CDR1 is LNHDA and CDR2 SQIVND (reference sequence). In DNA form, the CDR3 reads TGTGCCAGTAGTATAGACGGTAAGGGGTCCTACGAGCAGTACTTC. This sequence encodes CASSIDGKGSYEQYF.

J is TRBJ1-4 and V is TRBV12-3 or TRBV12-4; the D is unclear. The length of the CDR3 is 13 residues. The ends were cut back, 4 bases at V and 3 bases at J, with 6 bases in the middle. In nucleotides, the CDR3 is TGTGCCAGCAGTTCAGAGCCTAATGAAAAACTGTTTTTT. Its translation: CASSSEPNEKLFF.

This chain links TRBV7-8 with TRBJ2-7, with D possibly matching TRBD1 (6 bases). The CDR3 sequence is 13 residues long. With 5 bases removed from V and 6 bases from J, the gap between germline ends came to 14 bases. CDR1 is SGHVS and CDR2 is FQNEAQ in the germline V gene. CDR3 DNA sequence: TGTGCCAGCAGCACCTGGACAGTTGGCGAGCAGTACTTC. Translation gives CASSTWTVGEQYF.

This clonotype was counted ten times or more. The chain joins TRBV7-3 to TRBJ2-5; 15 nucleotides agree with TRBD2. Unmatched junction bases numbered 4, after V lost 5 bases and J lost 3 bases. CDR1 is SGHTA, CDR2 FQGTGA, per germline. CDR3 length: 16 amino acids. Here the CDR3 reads CASSPGTSGGKETQYF. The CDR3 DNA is TGTGCCAGCAGCCCCGGGACTAGCGGGGGGAAAGAGACCCAGTACTTC.

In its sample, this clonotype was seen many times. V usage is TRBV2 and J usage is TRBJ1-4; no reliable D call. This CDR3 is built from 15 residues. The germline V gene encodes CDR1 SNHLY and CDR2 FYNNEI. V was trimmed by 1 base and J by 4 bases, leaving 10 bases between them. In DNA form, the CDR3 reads TGTGCCAGCAGTGAAGAAGGCGGTCTTAATGAAAAACTGTTTTTT. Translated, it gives CASSEEGGLNEKLFF.

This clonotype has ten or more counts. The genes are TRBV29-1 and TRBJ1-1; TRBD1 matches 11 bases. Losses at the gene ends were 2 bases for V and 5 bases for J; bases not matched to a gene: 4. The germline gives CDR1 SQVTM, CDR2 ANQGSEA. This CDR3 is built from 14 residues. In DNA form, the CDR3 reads TGCAGCGTTGAAAGGGGGACAGGGGGAACTGAAGCTTTCTTT. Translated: CSVERGTGGTEAFF.

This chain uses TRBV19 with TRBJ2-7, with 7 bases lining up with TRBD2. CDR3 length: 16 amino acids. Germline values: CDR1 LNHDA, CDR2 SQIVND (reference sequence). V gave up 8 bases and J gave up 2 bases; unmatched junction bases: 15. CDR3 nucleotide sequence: TGTGCCAGTGCCGCGTTGTGGGCTAGCGGAACCTACGAGCAGTACTTC. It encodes CASAALWASGTYEQYF.

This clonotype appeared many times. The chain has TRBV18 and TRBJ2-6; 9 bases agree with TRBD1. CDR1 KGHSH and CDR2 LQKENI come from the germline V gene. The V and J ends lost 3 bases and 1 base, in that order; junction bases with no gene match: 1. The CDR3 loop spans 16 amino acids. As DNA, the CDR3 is TGTGCCAGCTCACCCGGGACAGGGTCTGGGGCCAACGTCCTGACTTTC. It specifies CASSPGTGSGANVLTF.